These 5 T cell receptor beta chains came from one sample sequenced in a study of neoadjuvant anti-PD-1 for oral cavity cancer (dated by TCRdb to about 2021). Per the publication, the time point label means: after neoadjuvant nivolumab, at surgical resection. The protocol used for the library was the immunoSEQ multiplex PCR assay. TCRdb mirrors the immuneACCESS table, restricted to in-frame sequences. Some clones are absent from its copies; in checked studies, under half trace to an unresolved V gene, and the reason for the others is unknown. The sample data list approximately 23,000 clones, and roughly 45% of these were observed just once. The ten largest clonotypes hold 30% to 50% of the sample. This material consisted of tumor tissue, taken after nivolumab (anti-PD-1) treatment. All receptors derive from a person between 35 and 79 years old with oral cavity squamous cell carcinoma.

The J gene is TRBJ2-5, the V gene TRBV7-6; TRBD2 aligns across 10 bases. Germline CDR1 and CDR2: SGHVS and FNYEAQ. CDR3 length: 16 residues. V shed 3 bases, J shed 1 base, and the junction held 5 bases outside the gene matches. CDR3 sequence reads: CASSFRLAGSQETQYF. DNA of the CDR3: TGTGCCAGCAGCTTCCGACTAGCGGGTTCCCAAGAGACCCAGTACTTC. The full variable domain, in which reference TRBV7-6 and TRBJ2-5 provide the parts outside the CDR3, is GAGVSQSPRYKVTKRGQDVALRCDPISGHVSLYWYRQALGQGPEFLTYFNYEAQQDKSGLPNDRFSAERPEGSISTLTIQRTEQRDSAMYRCASSFRLAGSQETQYFGPGTRLLVL.

CDR3 amino acids: CASTRTSGGSYEQYF. The CDR3 DNA reads TGTGCCAGCACCAGGACTAGCGGGGGCTCCTACGAGCAGTACTTC. V and J are TRBV2 and TRBJ2-7, with 13 nucleotides matching TRBD2. V was clipped by 7 bases and J by 0 bases; unmatched bases: 3. The CDR3 loop spans 15 amino acids. The germline CDR1 and CDR2 sequences are SNHLY and FYNNEI. Based on the CDR3 plus reference TRBV2 and TRBJ2-7, the full variable domain is EPEVTQTPSHQVTQMGQEVILRCVPISNHLYFYWYRQILGQKVEFLVSFYNNEISEKSEIFDDQFSVERPDGSNFTLKIRSTKLEDSAMYFCASTRTSGGSYEQYFGPGTRLTVT.

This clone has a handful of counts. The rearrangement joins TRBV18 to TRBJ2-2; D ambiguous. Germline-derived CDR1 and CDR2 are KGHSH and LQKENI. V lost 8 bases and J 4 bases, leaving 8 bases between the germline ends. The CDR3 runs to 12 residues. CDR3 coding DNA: TGTGCCAGCCCCCGGGCCACCGGGGAGCTGTTTTTT. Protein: CASPRATGELFF.

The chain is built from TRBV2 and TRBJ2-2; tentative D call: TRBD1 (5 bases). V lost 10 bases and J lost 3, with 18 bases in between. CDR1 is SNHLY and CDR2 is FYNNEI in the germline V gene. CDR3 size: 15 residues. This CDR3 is CATKKGASDTGELFF. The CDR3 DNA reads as TGTGCCACGAAAAAAGGGGCCAGTGACACCGGGGAGCTGTTTTTT.

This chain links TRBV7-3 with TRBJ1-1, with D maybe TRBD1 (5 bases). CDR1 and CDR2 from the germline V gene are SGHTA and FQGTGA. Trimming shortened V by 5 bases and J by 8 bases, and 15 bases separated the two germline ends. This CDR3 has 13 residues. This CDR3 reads CASSPLGGAEAFF. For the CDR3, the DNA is TGTGCCAGCAGCCCCCTCGGAGGGGCAGAAGCTTTCTTT. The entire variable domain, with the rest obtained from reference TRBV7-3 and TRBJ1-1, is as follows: GAGVSQTPSNKVTEKGKYVELRCDPISGHTALYWYRQSLGQGPEFLIYFQGTGAADDSGLPNDRFFAVRPEGSVSTLKIQRTERGDSAVYLCASSPLGGAEAFFGQGTRLTVV.